A selection of T cell receptor beta chains follows, all from one sample in a study of cytomegalovirus exposure and HLA in healthy donors. The protocol was immunoSEQ multiplex PCR, while the TCRdb copy is restricted to in-frame clones and leaves out a portion. The sample records about 180,000 clones, over 65% being singletons. The sequencing sample was made of PBMCs. The receptors were gathered from a young man in good health and CMV-seronegative. Each CDR3 is given with its conserved first and last residue. D genes are given only for firm matches. The listing skips clone size in some rows; elsewhere it reads once, few, many or a size class.

V	size	J	D	DNA	CDR3
TRBV5-3	.	TRBJ1-4	TRBD1	TGTGCCAGAAGCTTGGGGAGGGGGCGGGCGGTTGAAAAATTGTTTTTT	CARSLGRGRAVEKLFF
TRBV5-8	.	TRBJ2-5	.	TGTGCCAGCAGCTTTCTACAAGAGACCCAGTACTTC	CASSFLQETQYF
TRBV5-1	.	TRBJ2-2	.	TGCGCCAGCAGCCTACTGGGGCCGAACACCGGGGAGCTGTTTTTT	CASSLLGPNTGELFF
TRBV10-3	few	TRBJ1-2	TRBD1	TGTGCCATCAGCCAGGGACAGGGGGCGCTGGGCTACACCTTC	CAISQGQGALGYTF
TRBV7-6	.	TRBJ2-5	TRBD1	TGTGCCAGCAGCTTAGGTCTGACAGGGGAAGAGACCCAGTACTTC	CASSLGLTGEETQYF
TRBV29-1	.	TRBJ1-3	.	TGCAGCGTTGTAACGCGGGGCTCTGGAAACACCATATATTTT	CSVVTRGSGNTIYF
TRBV19	.	TRBJ1-6	.	TGTGCCAGTGCGAGGACATGGAATGCTCGTCAGGCACCCCTCCACTTT	CASARTWNARQAPLHF
TRBV19	.	TRBJ1-2	.	TGTGCCAGTAAGATGGAACGGGGTGATTCTAACTATGGCTACACCTTC	CASKMERGDSNYGYTF
TRBV7-9	.	TRBJ2-7	TRBD2	TGTGCCAGCAGCTTAGTGGGGCTAGCGGGGTCGGGGTCCTACGAGCAGTACTTC	CASSLVGLAGSGSYEQYF
TRBV4-1	.	TRBJ1-2	TRBD1	TGCGCCAGCAGCCAAGGGACAGGCTATGGCTACACCTTC	CASSQGTGYGYTF
TRBV19	.	TRBJ1-1	TRBD1	TGTGCCAGTAGTTGGAGGGGGCGAGGGACTGAAGCTTTCTTT	CASSWRGRGTEAFF
TRBV5-1	.	TRBJ2-1	.	TGCGCCAGCAGCTGGCCTCGCCCGGGTGGGGAGCAGTTCTTC	CASSWPRPGGEQFF
TRBV20-1	.	TRBJ2-5	.	TGCAGTGCTAGCGGTTTGGAGACCCAGTACTTC	CSASGLETQYF
TRBV27	.	TRBJ2-2	TRBD2	TGTGCCAGCGGATCGACTAGCGGGAGAGGCGGGGAGCTGTTTTTT	CASGSTSGRGGELFF
TRBV28	.	TRBJ1-1	.	TGTGCCAGCAGCCTTGGAGTCAGGGGCTCTGAAGCTTTCTTT	CASSLGVRGSEAFF
TRBV15	.	TRBJ1-1	TRBD1	TGTGCCACCAGCAGATTAACCGGGACAGGGGCCACTGAAGCTTTCTTT	CATSRLTGTGATEAFF
TRBV15	.	TRBJ1-6	.	TGTGCCACCAGTGTGGGAGTAGTTGGACCCCTCCACTTT	CATSVGVVGPLHF
TRBV5-5	once	TRBJ1-5	TRBD1	TGTGCCAGCAGCTTGGGGGACAGGGGAAGTCGCAATCAGCCCCAGCATTTT	CASSLGDRGSRNQPQHF
TRBV5-1	.	TRBJ1-6	.	TGCGCCAGCAGCCCTGGGGGGGCTGAATCACCCCTCCACTTT	CASSPGGAESPLHF
TRBV21-1	.	TRBJ1-1	.	TGTGCCAGCAGCAAAGGGACAGGGGGTGCGAACACTGAAGCTTTCTTT	CASSKGTGGANTEAFF
TRBV25-1	.	TRBJ2-3	TRBD1	TGTGCCAGCAGTGTCACAGGGGTGACAGATACGCAGTATTTT	CASSVTGVTDTQYF
TRBV30	.	TRBJ2-1	TRBD2	TGTGCCTGGAGCGGGACTATGAACGGTGAGCAGTTCTTC	CAWSGTMNGEQFF
TRBV10-3	.	TRBJ2-3	.	TGTGCCATCAATCCGGGTAGCACAGATACGCAGTATTTT	CAINPGSTDTQYF
TRBV5-1	.	TRBJ1-1	.	TGCGCCAGCAGCTTGGAGGTCGGGCGGGAACTGAACACTGAAGCTTTCTTT	CASSLEVGRELNTEAFF
TRBV2	.	TRBJ1-6	TRBD1	TGTGCCAGCGTCAATAAGACAGGGTCAAGGTCACCCCTCCACTTT	CASVNKTGSRSPLHF
TRBV28	few	TRBJ2-7	.	TGTGCCAGCAGTACCCGGGGCAGGGGAAGCTCCTACGAGCAGTACTTC	CASSTRGRGSSYEQYF
TRBV28	.	TRBJ1-5	.	TGTGCCAGCCTACGGGGGGGGCCCCGCAATCAGCCCCAGCATTTT	CASLRGGPRNQPQHF
TRBV7-9	.	TRBJ2-1	TRBD1	TGTGCCAGCAGCCGAGGACAGGGTGTGCGGAATGAGCAGTTCTTC	CASSRGQGVRNEQFF
TRBV11-1	once	TRBJ2-5	.	TGTGCCAGCAGCCCTACTAGGGAAGAGACCCAGTACTTC	CASSPTREETQYF
TRBV27	.	TRBJ2-2	TRBD2	TGTGCCAGCAGTGGACTAGCCGCCGGGGAGCTGTTTTTT	CASSGLAAGELFF
TRBV6-1	.	TRBJ2-7	.	TGTGCCAGCAGTGAAGGTTCCCCAGGACGGGGCGAGCAGTACTTC	CASSEGSPGRGEQYF
TRBV4-2	.	TRBJ2-5	TRBD2	TGTGCCAGCAGCCAGGCCGGGACTAGCGGAGCCCGAGGGGAGACCCAGTACTTC	CASSQAGTSGARGETQYF
TRBV14	few	TRBJ1-1	.	TGTGCCAGCAGCTTACACGGGGCTGAAGCTTTCTTT	CASSLHGAEAFF
TRBV28	.	TRBJ1-1	.	TGTGCCAGCTGTCGCGGGACTGAAGCTTTCTTT	CASCRGTEAFF
TRBV30	.	TRBJ2-3	.	TGTGCCTGGAACTTAGACAGTCCCACAGATACGCAGTATTTT	CAWNLDSPTDTQYF
TRBV6-1	.	TRBJ2-3	.	TGTGCCAGCAGTGAACGGTCGACATTTACAGATACGCAGTATTTT	CASSERSTFTDTQYF
TRBV6-5	.	TRBJ1-2	TRBD1	TGTGCCAGTAATCCGGGACAGGGGGTTTATGGCTACACCTTC	CASNPGQGVYGYTF
TRBV7-2	once	TRBJ1-2	.	TGTGCCAGCAGCCTCGCGCCAGACTTCTATGGCTACACCTTC	CASSLAPDFYGYTF
TRBV19	.	TRBJ2-2	TRBD2	TGTGCCAGTAGTATCGGGACTACCCACGGGGAGCTGTTTTTT	CASSIGTTHGELFF
TRBV9	.	TRBJ1-2	.	TGTGCCAGCAGCGTAGCTCCGCAGAACTTC	CASSVAPQNF
TRBV6-5	.	TRBJ2-3	TRBD2	TGTGCCAGCAGTTCACTTCTAGCGGGATTCACAGATACGCAGTATTTT	CASSSLLAGFTDTQYF
TRBV5-1	.	TRBJ2-7	.	TGCGCCAGCAGCTTGGCCGGCAGGGGCGACGAGCAGTACTTC	CASSLAGRGDEQYF
TRBV27	.	TRBJ1-2	TRBD1	TGTGCCAGCAGCCGAGGGGGCGGGGGCTACACCTTC	CASSRGGGGYTF
TRBV7-6	.	TRBJ2-2	.	TGTGCCAGCAGCCGAGAGGAATCGGCCGGGGAGCTGTTTTTT	CASSREESAGELFF
TRBV2	few	TRBJ1-1	.	TGTGCCAGCAGAAGAGACAGAGGCATGAACACTGAAGCTTTCTTT	CASRRDRGMNTEAFF
TRBV7-3	.	TRBJ2-1	.	TGTGCCAGCAGCTTGGGACTGCTGAATGAGCAGTTCTTC	CASSLGLLNEQFF
TRBV13	few	TRBJ2-7	TRBD2	TGTGCCAGCAGCCCGCCTACCGGGACTAGCGGTTACGAGCAGTACTTC	CASSPPTGTSGYEQYF
TRBV6-1	few	TRBJ1-2	.	TGTGCCAGCAGTGATCAGGGTAACGTCTATGGCTACACCTTC	CASSDQGNVYGYTF
TRBV9	.	TRBJ2-3	TRBD1	TGTGCCAGCAGCTTACTGCAGGGGGTAACAGATACGCAGTATTTT	CASSLLQGVTDTQYF
TRBV7-9	few	TRBJ2-7	TRBD1	TGTGCCAGCAGCCTTCTGGGGACAGCCTACGAGCAGTACTTC	CASSLLGTAYEQYF
TRBV6-5	.	TRBJ2-2	.	TGTGCCAGCAGTTACTCTGAGGGTTCGTTCGGGGAGCTGTTTTTT	CASSYSEGSFGELFF